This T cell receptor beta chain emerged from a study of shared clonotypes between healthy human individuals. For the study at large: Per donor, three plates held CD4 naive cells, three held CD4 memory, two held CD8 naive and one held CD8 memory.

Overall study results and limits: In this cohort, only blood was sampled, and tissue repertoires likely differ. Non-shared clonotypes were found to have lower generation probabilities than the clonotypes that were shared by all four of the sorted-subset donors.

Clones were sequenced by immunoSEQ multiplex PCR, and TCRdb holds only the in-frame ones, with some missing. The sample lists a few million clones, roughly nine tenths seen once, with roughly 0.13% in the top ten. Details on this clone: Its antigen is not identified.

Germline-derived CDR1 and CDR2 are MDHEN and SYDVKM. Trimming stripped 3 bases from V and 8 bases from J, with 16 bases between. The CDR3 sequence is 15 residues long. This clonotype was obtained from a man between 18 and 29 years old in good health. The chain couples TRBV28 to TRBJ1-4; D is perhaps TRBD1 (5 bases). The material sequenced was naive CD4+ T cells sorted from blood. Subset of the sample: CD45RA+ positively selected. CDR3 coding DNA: TGTGCCAGCAGTTTGATGGACACAAGGTCCGAAAAACTGTTTTTT. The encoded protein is CASSLMDTRSEKLFF.